A selection of T cell receptor beta chains follows, all from one sample in a study of metastatic and nonmetastatic thyroid tumors. TCRdb re-processed the PCR reads through MiXCR. The sample carries 50,000 to 65,000 clones, roughly 4% recorded once. Sequencing was done on a sample of blood. Source of these receptors: a female donor with papillary thyroid cancer or a benign thyroid nodule (not recorded which). Some clones in this sample may be carry-over from other donors' samples. Each CDR3 is given with its conserved first and last residue. The D gene is left open where the match is weak. The size entry is marked missing in some rows and otherwise reads once, few, many or a size class.

len	v_gene	j_gene	abundance	d_gene	CDR3aa	CDR3nt
16	TRBV6-1	TRBJ1-5	few	TRBD1	CASSEVCGQGYQPQHF	TGTGCCAGCAGTGAAGTTTGTGGACAGGGTTATCAGCCCCAGCATTTT
15	TRBV11-1	TRBJ2-1	-	TRBD2	CASSLASGAYNEQFF	TGTGCCAGCAGCTTGGCTAGCGGAGCCTACAATGAGCAGTTCTTC
14	TRBV27	TRBJ1-6	medium-sized	-	CASRDGSFNSPLHF	TGTGCCAGCAGAGACGGATCCTTCAATTCACCCCTCCACTTT
14	TRBV11-2	TRBJ2-3	many	-	CASSPRLATDTQYF	TGTGCCAGCAGCCCCAGACTGGCCACAGATACGCAGTATTTT
14	TRBV5-6	TRBJ1-5	-	TRBD1	CASSRDRVSQPQHF	TGTGCCAGCAGCCGGGACAGGGTAAGTCAGCCCCAGCATTTT
12	TRBV28	TRBJ1-2	many	-	CASSWGPYGYTF	TGTGCCAGCAGTTGGGGACCCTATGGCTACACCTTC
23	TRBV11-3	TRBJ2-2	many	TRBD1	CASSLTFPSRDRGRGSLTGELFF	TGTGCCAGCAGCTTAACCTTCCCCTCCCGGGACAGGGGGCGGGGATCATTGACCGGGGAGCTGTTTTTT
15	TRBV11-2	TRBJ1-2	many	-	CASSLGGQVGYGYTF	TGTGCCAGCAGCTTAGGGGGCCAGGTGGGCTATGGCTACACCTTC
14	TRBV4-1	TRBJ2-7	many	-	CASSYQGRAYEQYF	TGCGCCAGCAGCTACCAGGGAAGAGCCTACGAGCAGTACTTC
16	TRBV12-3/TRBV12-4	TRBJ2-5	-	TRBD2	CASSLSAGGPGETQYF	TGTGCCAGCAGTCTATCCGCGGGGGGGCCGGGAGAGACCCAGTACTTC
14	TRBV6-2/TRBV6-3	TRBJ2-7	few	TRBD1	CASSQTGFPYEQYF	TGTGCCAGCAGTCAGACAGGGTTCCCCTACGAGCAGTACTTC
12	TRBV12-3/TRBV12-4	TRBJ2-2	-	-	CASIRWIGELFF	TGTGCCAGCATCCGATGGATCGGGGAGCTGTTTTTT
17	TRBV24-1	TRBJ2-2	-	TRBD2	CATSAGGRVANTWELFF	TGTGCCACCAGTGCCGGTGGGAGGGTCGCGAACACCTGGGAGCTGTTTTTT
17	TRBV6-2/TRBV6-3	TRBJ1-2	many	TRBD1	CASSYAQGARSNYGYTF	TGTGCCAGCAGTTACGCACAGGGGGCCCGCTCTAACTATGGCTACACCTTC
15	TRBV11-2	TRBJ2-1	few	-	CASSLDGWADGEQFF	TGTGCCAGCAGCTTAGACGGGTGGGCGGACGGTGAGCAGTTCTTC
14	TRBV12-3/TRBV12-4	TRBJ2-5	many	-	CASSWGETRETQYF	TGTGCCAGCAGTTGGGGCGAGACTCGGGAGACCCAGTACTTC
15	TRBV7-2	TRBJ2-3	many	TRBD1	CASSLGQGFTDTQYF	TGTGCCAGCAGCTTAGGACAGGGTTTCACAGATACGCAGTATTTT
16	TRBV5-1	TRBJ2-2	many	TRBD1	CASSFRTGANTGELFF	TGCGCCAGCAGCTTTAGGACAGGGGCGAACACCGGGGAGCTGTTTTTT
15	TRBV5-1	TRBJ2-3	many	-	CASSYNLPRTDTQYF	TGCGCCAGCAGCTATAACCTCCCCCGAACAGATACGCAGTATTTT
11	TRBV12-3/TRBV12-4	TRBJ2-3	many	-	CASNRGATQYF	TGTGCCAGCAACAGAGGGGCTACGCAGTATTTT
14	TRBV18	TRBJ2-7	few	TRBD2	CASSTSGTTYEQYF	TGTGCCAGCTCCACTAGCGGGACAACCTACGAGCAGTACTTC
15	TRBV10-3	TRBJ1-2	-	-	CASSESGWEVYGYTF	TGTGCCAGCAGTGAGTCCGGTTGGGAGGTATATGGCTACACCTTC
12	TRBV12-3/TRBV12-4	TRBJ1-1	many	TRBD1	CASSYRGHEAFF	TGTGCCAGCAGTTACAGGGGCCATGAAGCTTTCTTT
13	TRBV29-1	TRBJ2-5	many	TRBD1	CSGNRGGKETQYF	TGCAGCGGAAACAGGGGTGGAAAAGAGACCCAGTACTTC
11	TRBV11-3	TRBJ2-3	many	-	CASRGTDTQYF	TGTGCCAGCCGGGGCACAGATACGCAGTATTTT
14	TRBV6-1	TRBJ1-6	few	-	CASSSSSGNSPLHF	TGTGCCAGCAGCTCGTCCTCGGGGAATTCACCCCTCCACTTT
14	TRBV28	TRBJ2-5	few	-	CASSSRDTQETQYF	TGTGCCAGCAGTTCCCGGGACACCCAAGAGACCCAGTACTTC
15	TRBV11-2	TRBJ1-1	many	-	CASSLDPGRGTEAFF	TGTGCCAGCAGCTTAGATCCAGGGAGGGGCACTGAAGCTTTCTTT
11	TRBV7-2	TRBJ2-3	few	-	CASTTGNTQYF	TGTGCCAGCACGACGGGGAATACGCAGTATTTT
15	TRBV7-9	TRBJ2-2	-	TRBD1	CASSPRTGNTGELFF	TGTGCCAGCAGTCCTCGGACAGGGAACACCGGGGAGCTGTTTTTT
20	TRBV15	TRBJ2-1	many	TRBD2	CATSRDSRLAGGHSYNEQFF	TGTGCCACCAGCAGAGATTCGAGACTAGCGGGAGGGCACTCCTACAATGAGCAGTTCTTC
15	TRBV6-2/TRBV6-3	TRBJ2-1	few	-	CSSSGEDNRYNEQFF	TGTTCCAGCAGTGGCGAGGACAATCGGTACAATGAGCAGTTCTTC
14	TRBV2	TRBJ2-1	-	-	CASSQKQGRNEQFF	TGTGCCAGCAGTCAGAAACAGGGCCGAAATGAGCAGTTCTTC
15	TRBV19	TRBJ2-1	many	TRBD2	CASSIIAGLANEQFF	TGTGCCAGTAGTATAATAGCGGGCCTAGCCAATGAGCAGTTCTTC
13	TRBV5-1	TRBJ2-5	many	-	CASSPDNAETQYF	TGCGCCAGCAGCCCGGACAATGCTGAGACCCAGTACTTC
16	TRBV7-9	TRBJ2-2	many	-	CASSPQLMGLGGELFF	TGTGCCAGCAGCCCACAACTTATGGGGCTGGGCGGGGAGCTGTTTTTT
15	TRBV10-2	TRBJ1-5	many	TRBD1	CASRELTGSMQPQHF	TGCGCCAGCAGGGAGTTGACAGGGTCCATGCAGCCCCAGCATTTT
16	TRBV9	TRBJ2-7	many	TRBD2	CASSVELAGGPGEQYF	TGTGCCAGCAGCGTAGAGCTAGCGGGAGGGCCGGGGGAGCAGTACTTC
17	TRBV6-2/TRBV6-3	TRBJ2-1	-	-	CASSLFQRAFEYNEQFF	TGTGCCAGCAGTCTCTTCCAGCGGGCCTTCGAATACAATGAGCAGTTCTTC
17	TRBV18	TRBJ2-1	few	TRBD2	CASSMALKRDPHNEQFF	TGTGCCAGCTCTATGGCGCTAAAGCGGGATCCCCACAATGAGCAGTTCTTC
15	TRBV12-3/TRBV12-4	TRBJ1-5	-	-	CASSAQVGFNQPQHF	TGTGCCAGCAGCGCCCAGGTCGGGTTCAATCAGCCCCAGCATTTT
16	TRBV5-8	TRBJ1-1	many	TRBD1	CASSLEQGTVNTEAFF	TGTGCCAGCAGCTTGGAACAGGGGACAGTGAACACTGAAGCTTTCTTT
16	TRBV12-5	TRBJ1-2	-	-	CASGWSWYRANYGYTF	TGTGCTAGTGGTTGGTCCTGGTACAGAGCTAACTATGGCTACACCTTC
15	TRBV18	TRBJ2-7	-	-	CANSIDPSSAYEQYF	TGTGCCAACTCAATCGACCCTTCGTCGGCGTACGAGCAGTACTTC
15	TRBV5-8	TRBJ2-2	many	-	CASSLGFPTTGELFF	TGTGCCAGCAGCTTGGGGTTCCCTACCACCGGGGAGCTGTTTTTT
15	TRBV11-3	TRBJ1-3	many	-	CASSPGGDSGNTIYF	TGTGCCAGCAGCCCCGGCGGGGATTCTGGAAACACCATATATTTT
19	TRBV10-3	TRBJ1-2	many	-	CAISEDAFFWQGRDYGYTF	TGTGCCATCAGTGAGGACGCGTTTTTTTGGCAGGGGCGGGACTATGGCTACACCTTC
14	TRBV30	TRBJ2-5	many	-	CAWSPRDTQETQYF	TGTGCCTGGAGTCCCCGGGACACCCAAGAGACCCAGTACTTC